This is a list of T cell receptor beta chains from one sample in a study of T cells in Graves' hyperthyroidism and ophthalmopathy. TCRdb re-called the multiplex PCR reads with MiXCR, one entry per CDR3 protein. The sample includes approximately 380,000 distinct CDR3 sequences, about 18% of them seen just once. The source material was blood. All receptors derive from a man aged 18 to 30 with Graves' ophthalmopathy. CDR3s leave out the opening cysteine and the closing phenylalanine or tryptophan. Fields, in order: J gene, D gene, V gene, CDR3 protein. D genes are given only for firm matches.

j_call: TRBJ2-2; d_call: TRBD1; v_call: TRBV7-9; cdr3_aa: ASSRTGDVTNTGELF
j_call: TRBJ1-1; d_call: .; v_call: TRBV20-1; cdr3_aa: SASPGHQNTEAF
j_call: TRBJ1-1; d_call: .; v_call: TRBV29-1; cdr3_aa: SVDNPIGHTEAF
j_call: TRBJ2-1; d_call: TRBD2; v_call: TRBV7-9; cdr3_aa: ASSLRAGGAFFSSYNEQF
j_call: TRBJ1-2; d_call: .; v_call: TRBV4-2; cdr3_aa: ASSQISGPSYGYT
j_call: TRBJ2-3; d_call: .; v_call: TRBV7-9; cdr3_aa: ASSSSYLSTDTQY
j_call: TRBJ1-1; d_call: TRBD1; v_call: TRBV5-1; cdr3_aa: ASSPRQGAMDTEAF
j_call: TRBJ2-1; d_call: .; v_call: TRBV29-1; cdr3_aa: SVGVGTYNEQF
j_call: TRBJ2-1; d_call: TRBD2; v_call: TRBV5-1; cdr3_aa: ASSFRTSGTEQF
j_call: TRBJ2-7; d_call: TRBD2; v_call: TRBV7-8; cdr3_aa: ASSLALGGREQY
j_call: TRBJ1-1; d_call: .; v_call: TRBV12-3/TRBV12-4; cdr3_aa: ASSQNHINTEAF
j_call: TRBJ2-7; d_call: TRBD2; v_call: TRBV14; cdr3_aa: ASSLSGDIYEQY
j_call: TRBJ2-3; d_call: TRBD2; v_call: TRBV20-1; cdr3_aa: SAILGGNTQY
j_call: TRBJ1-4; d_call: .; v_call: TRBV20-1; cdr3_aa: SASLGAGTNEKLF
j_call: TRBJ1-3; d_call: TRBD1; v_call: TRBV13; cdr3_aa: ASSPTGVVSGNTIY
j_call: TRBJ1-5; d_call: .; v_call: TRBV4-2; cdr3_aa: ASSQDGGGGYSNQPQH
j_call: TRBJ1-5; d_call: .; v_call: TRBV7-9; cdr3_aa: ASSLGTQDNQPQH
j_call: TRBJ2-3; d_call: TRBD1; v_call: TRBV7-3; cdr3_aa: ASSFTGVLTDTQY
j_call: TRBJ1-2; d_call: .; v_call: TRBV6-1; cdr3_aa: ASTEKGYGYT
j_call: TRBJ2-2; d_call: .; v_call: TRBV3-1; cdr3_aa: ASSQEDRNTGELF
j_call: TRBJ2-3; d_call: TRBD1; v_call: TRBV11-2; cdr3_aa: ASSLGSDRESRQY
j_call: TRBJ1-5; d_call: .; v_call: TRBV12-3/TRBV12-4; cdr3_aa: ASSEEGPGAGNQPQH
j_call: TRBJ2-1; d_call: TRBD2; v_call: TRBV20-1; cdr3_aa: SADSGGPSREQF
j_call: TRBJ2-2; d_call: .; v_call: TRBV4-2; cdr3_aa: ASRGAASNTGELF
j_call: TRBJ2-3; d_call: TRBD2; v_call: TRBV7-2; cdr3_aa: ASTRLAGGDTQY
j_call: TRBJ2-7; d_call: .; v_call: TRBV11-2; cdr3_aa: ASSLTDTSYEQY
j_call: TRBJ1-1; d_call: TRBD1; v_call: TRBV5-6; cdr3_aa: ASSLDPGTGVSTEAF